The 30 T cell receptor beta chains below all came from one sample that was sequenced in a study of cytomegalovirus exposure and HLA in healthy donors. A multiplex PCR was run with 60 Vbeta primers and 13 Jbeta primers. The protocol was immunoSEQ multiplex PCR, while the TCRdb copy is restricted to in-frame clones and leaves out a portion. The sample has 150,000 to 200,000 clones, more than 65% seen once. Sequenced: PBMCs. The receptors shown here come from a woman in her twenties or thirties in good health and CMV-seropositive.

The V gene is TRBV27, the J gene TRBJ2-7; 7 bases fit TRBD1. The ends lost 1 base at V and 2 bases at J; junction bases unmatched: 8. CDR3 size: 16 residues. Germline values: CDR1 MNHEY, CDR2 SMNVEV (reference sequence). CDR3 sequence (DNA): TGTGCCAGCAGTTTATTTTCTAGGGACAGCCCCTACGAGCAGTACTTC. It specifies CASSLFSRDSPYEQYF.

This clone was found once. The V call is TRBV29-1, the J call TRBJ2-1; 13 positions match TRBD2. CDR1 and CDR2 (germline): SQVTM, ANQGSEA. The CDR3 contains 14 residues. V lost 8 bases and J lost 10; bases outside the gene matches: 11. As DNA, the CDR3 is TGCAGCACTCGGGGACTAGCGGGATTGTGGGAGCAGTTCTTC. Its translation is CSTRGLAGLWEQFF.

The chain combines TRBV19 with TRBJ1-1, with a possible D match to TRBD1 (5 bases). This CDR3 has 11 residues. The V end was cut by 7 bases, the J end by 4 bases, with 7 bases between. The germline V gene has CDR1 LNHDA and CDR2 SQIVND (reference sequence). CDR3 sequence (DNA): TGTGCCAGTATCGGGGGCACTGAAGCTTTCTTT. Its translation is CASIGGTEAFF.

The chain has TRBV28 and TRBJ1-2; TRBD1 aligns across 8 bases. V shed 1 base, J shed 3 bases, and the junction held 4 bases outside the gene matches. CDR1 MDHEN and CDR2 SYDVKM come from the germline V gene. CDR3 length equals 15 residues. The CDR3 spells CASSLSGGRDYGYTF. The CDR3 DNA sequence: TGTGCCAGCAGTTTATCAGGGGGCCGGGACTATGGCTACACCTTC.

This sequence joins TRBV9 and TRBJ2-1; 7 bases match TRBD2. The trim removed 4 bases at V and 7 bases at J, leaving 17 bases unmatched. This CDR3 has 17 amino acids. CDR1 and CDR2 (germline): SGDLS, YYNGEE. The CDR3 region is CASSIQRGGTLSNEQFF. Here the CDR3 DNA reads TGTGCCAGCAGCATTCAGCGCGGGGGAACGTTGAGTAATGAGCAGTTCTTC.

V and J are TRBV29-1 and TRBJ1-1, with a weak D call TRBD1 (6 bases). V was cut by 2 bases and J by 9 bases, with 10 bases left in between. The CDR3 extends over 11 amino acids. Germline V gene sequence: CDR1 SQVTM, CDR2 ANQGSEA. CDR3 coding DNA: TGCAGCGTTGAATGGGGGGGGCAAGCTTTCTTT. It translates to CSVEWGGQAFF. Variable domain in full (rest from reference TRBV29-1 and TRBJ1-1): SAVISQKPSRDICQRGTSLTIQCQVDSQVTMMFWYRQQPGQSLTLIATANQGSEATYESGFVIDKFPISRPNLTFSTLTVSNMSPEDSSIYLCSVEWGGQAFFGQGTRLTVV.

The chain couples TRBV5-1 to TRBJ2-3, with TRBD2 identical over 13 bases. V shed 1 base, J shed 6 bases, and the junction held 5 bases outside the gene matches. Germline-derived CDR1 and CDR2 are SGHRS and YFSETQ. The CDR3 totals 16 residues. The CDR3 DNA sequence: TGCGCCAGCAGCTTGTTGACTAGCGGGAGGTATGATACGCAGTATTTT. Encoded protein: CASSLLTSGRYDTQYF.

The chain uses TRBV6-1 and TRBJ2-3; TRBD1 agrees at 8 bases. The V gene's germline CDR1 is MNHNS and CDR2 SASEGT. This CDR3 has 15 residues. V lost 7 bases and J lost 2; bases outside the gene matches: 8. CDR3 sequence reads: CASIRDQGATDTQYF. CDR3 DNA sequence: TGTGCCAGCATACGGGACCAGGGGGCCACAGATACGCAGTATTTT.

This chain uses TRBV19 with TRBJ1-2; 9 nucleotides agree with TRBD1. CDR3 length: 13 residues. The trim removed 6 bases at V and 6 bases at J, leaving 5 bases unmatched. The germline V gene encodes CDR1 LNHDA and CDR2 SQIVND (reference sequence). CDR3 amino acids: CASSDRGFDGYTF. The CDR3 DNA is TGTGCCAGTAGCGACAGGGGGTTTGATGGCTACACCTTC.

The chain has TRBV23-1 and TRBJ2-1, with a possible D match to TRBD1 (6 bases). TRBV23-1 is designated an ORF whose function remains uncertain. This CDR3 is built from 19 residues. Trimming took 4 bases from V and 0 from J, leaving 22 bases between them. CDR3 sequence reads: CASSPTSGEPPSSYNEQFF. The CDR3, as DNA: TGCGCCAGCAGTCCCACCTCAGGGGAACCTCCTAGCTCCTACAATGAGCAGTTCTTC.

The V and J genes are TRBV5-6 and TRBJ2-7, with TRBD1 identical over 7 bases. In germline, CDR1 is SGHDT, CDR2 YYEEEE. V lost 0 bases to trimming and J lost 3 bases; unmatched junction nucleotides: 6. The CDR3 runs 15 residues. The CDR3, as DNA: TGTGCCAGCAGCTTGGGGGGGACAGCAAACTACGAGCAGTACTTC. It encodes CASSLGGTANYEQYF.

This clone is a singleton in its sample. The chain joins TRBV4-2 to TRBJ2-7, with D possibly TRBD1 on 7 matching bases. The V gene's germline CDR1 is LGHNA and CDR2 YNFKEQ. The V end lost 4 bases, the J end lost 7 bases, and 26 bases lay between the germline ends. The CDR3 loop spans 17 amino acids. The CDR3: CASSLSVGGGGSEEQYF. The DNA for the CDR3 is TGTGCCAGCAGCCTTTCCGTCGGTGGAGGGGGCTCTGAAGAGCAGTACTTC.

This clone has a handful of counts. The chain recombines TRBV5-6 with TRBJ1-1, with a tentative D call TRBD1 (6 bases). The CDR3 is 12 residues long. From germline, CDR1 is SGHDT and CDR2 YYEEEE. The ends were cut back, 3 bases at V and 12 bases at J, with 15 bases in the middle. Written as DNA, the CDR3 is TGTGCCAGCAGCTCGATGGACAGCGGACCTTTCTTT. Translating it yields CASSSMDSGPFF.

V and J are TRBV4-2 and TRBJ2-7; D is uncertain. This CDR3 is built from 12 residues. V was clipped by 1 base and J by 3 bases, with 4 bases between them. The germline V gene encodes CDR1 LGHNA and CDR2 YNFKEQ. The CDR3, as DNA: TGTGCCAGCAGCCAAGGCTACTACGAGCAGTACTTC. This encodes CASSQGYYEQYF.

The rearrangement joins TRBV7-8 to TRBJ2-7; 7 positions agree with TRBD2. The CDR3 totals 15 residues. V was clipped by 4 bases and J by 5 bases; unmatched bases: 11. Per germline, CDR1 SGHVS and CDR2 FQNEAQ. CDR3 in amino acids: CASSSFARGRDEQYF. The DNA of the CDR3 is TGTGCCAGCAGCTCTTTCGCGCGGGGGAGGGACGAGCAGTACTTC. Variable domain in full (rest from reference TRBV7-8 and TRBJ2-7): GAGVSQSPRYKVAKRGQDVALRCDPISGHVSLFWYQQALGQGPEFLTYFQNEAQLDKSGLPSDRFFAERPEGSVSTLKIQRTQQEDSAVYLCASSSFARGRDEQYFGPGTRLTVT.

The chain joins TRBV28 to TRBJ1-5; perhaps TRBD1 as D (6 bases). The CDR3 length is 14 residues. V lost 5 bases and J 11 bases, leaving 19 bases between the germline ends. Germline loops: CDR1 MDHEN, CDR2 SYDVKM. The CDR3 is CASSRTEIDLAQHF. CDR3 DNA: TGTGCCAGCAGTCGGACAGAGATCGACCTGGCCCAGCATTTT.

The chain links TRBV13 to TRBJ2-1, with a possible D match to TRBD2 (6 bases). This CDR3 is built from 15 residues. Germline CDR1 is PRHDT and CDR2 is FYEKMQ (reference sequence). Trimming left V 1 base short and J 4 bases short, with 11 bases between. CDR3 loop: CASSLDGLSYNEQFF. CDR3 bases: TGTGCCAGCAGCTTAGATGGACTATCTTACAATGAGCAGTTCTTC.

The CDR3 sequence is CASSQKLPGKVYEQYF. The CDR3, as DNA: TGCGCCAGCAGTCAAAAGTTACCAGGGAAGGTATACGAGCAGTACTTC. The genes are TRBV23-1 and TRBJ2-7; D might be TRBD1 (5 bases). TRBV23-1 belongs to the ORF category, with a function that is uncertain. Trimming stripped 2 bases from V and 4 bases from J, with 18 bases between. The length of the CDR3 is 16 residues.

The genes are TRBV5-6 and TRBJ1-1, with TRBD1 matching over 9 bases. In germline, CDR1 is SGHDT, CDR2 YYEEEE. Trimming took 4 bases from V and 1 from J; bases not matched to a gene: 5. The CDR3 is 15 amino acids. The CDR3 nucleotides are TGTGCCAGCAGCCCGGGACAGGGAAAGAACACTGAAGCTTTCTTT. Translating gives CASSPGQGKNTEAFF.

This rearrangement joins TRBV7-3 to TRBJ2-1, with 7 bases lining up with TRBD2. Losses at the gene ends were 5 bases for V and 2 bases for J; bases not matched to a gene: 6. The CDR3 runs 15 residues. Germline CDR1 reads SGHTA; CDR2 reads FQGTGA. CDR3: CASSPPGGAYNEQFF. Here the CDR3 DNA reads TGTGCCAGCAGCCCCCCGGGGGGTGCCTACAATGAGCAGTTCTTC. Based on the CDR3 plus reference TRBV7-3 and TRBJ2-1, the full variable domain is GAGVSQTPSNKVTEKGKYVELRCDPISGHTALYWYRQSLGQGPEFLIYFQGTGAADDSGLPNDRFFAVRPEGSVSTLKIQRTERGDSAVYLCASSPPGGAYNEQFFGPGTRLTVL.

The chain uses TRBV7-2 and TRBJ1-1; D unresolved. Trimming pared 7 bases from V and 1 base from J, leaving 10 bases between. Per germline, CDR1 SGHTA and CDR2 FQGNSA. This CDR3 contains 13 residues. The CDR3 loop is CASTPRRNTEAFF. CDR3 nucleotides: TGTGCCAGCACTCCGAGGAGGAACACTGAAGCTTTCTTT.

This chain uses TRBV10-2 with TRBJ2-5, with 7 positions matching TRBD1. The CDR3 loop spans 16 amino acids. V was clipped by 3 bases and J by 5 bases; unmatched bases: 12. Germline-derived CDR1 and CDR2 are WSHSY and SAAADI. The CDR3 loop is CASSDWVSQGLETQYF. The CDR3, as DNA: TGCGCCAGCAGTGATTGGGTATCACAGGGGTTGGAGACCCAGTACTTC.

This chain connects TRBV5-4 to TRBJ2-3, with 9 bases that match TRBD2. Germline V lookup: CDR1 SGHNT, CDR2 YYREEE (reference sequence). This CDR3 is built from 14 residues. The V gene end was trimmed by 7 bases and the J gene end by 2 bases; junction bases not matched to a gene: 5. The DNA for the CDR3 is TGTGCCAGCCCTGGGACTAGCCCCACAGATACGCAGTATTTT. The encoded protein is CASPGTSPTDTQYF.

This chain links TRBV18 with TRBJ1-6; 7 positions agree with TRBD1. This CDR3 is 14 amino acids long. V trimming: 6 bases; J trimming: 4 bases; junction bases outside the gene matches: 3. Germline V gene sequence: CDR1 KGHSH, CDR2 LQKENI. This CDR3 is CASSQQGYNSPLHF. For the CDR3, the DNA is TGTGCCAGCTCCCAACAGGGGTATAATTCACCCCTCCACTTT.

Details on this clone: One end of the junction is discordant with germline, which a read error may explain. This chain links TRBV7-9 with TRBJ2-7, with D possibly TRBD2 on 6 matching bases. CDR3 length equals 18 residues. Germline V gene data show CDR1 as SEHNR and CDR2 as FQNEAQ (reference sequence). CDR3 sequence (DNA): TGTTCCAGCAGCCCCAGAACCCTAGCGAGACTAAGCTCCTACGAGCAGTACTTC. Encoded protein: CSSSPRTLARLSSYEQYF.

The J gene is TRBJ2-7, the V gene TRBV2; 10 nucleotides align to TRBD1. The length of the CDR3 is 13 residues. Germline V gives CDR1 SNHLY, CDR2 FYNNEI. The V segment lost 8 bases and the J segment 3 bases; nucleotides outside the gene matches: 4. This chain's CDR3 is CASGRDRGYEQYF. CDR3 DNA: TGTGCCAGCGGCCGGGACAGGGGCTACGAGCAGTACTTC. The full variable domain, completed using reference TRBV2 and TRBJ2-7, is EPEVTQTPSHQVTQMGQEVILRCVPISNHLYFYWYRQILGQKVEFLVSFYNNEISEKSEIFDDQFSVERPDGSNFTLKIRSTKLEDSAMYFCASGRDRGYEQYFGPGTRLTVT.

V and J are TRBV10-3 and TRBJ2-5; D might be TRBD1 (6 bases). The J call may be wrong; the DNA end is better matched by TRBJ2-7. Per germline, CDR1 ENHRY and CDR2 SYGVKD. The CDR3 is made up of 14 amino acids. CDR3 residues: CAIRADRSSYEQYF. DNA of the CDR3: TGTGCCATCAGGGCAGACAGGAGCTCCTACGAGCAGTACTTC.

This clone has only one observation. This chain uses TRBV5-1 with TRBJ1-3; 8 nucleotides match TRBD1. Germline V gene data show CDR1 as SGHRS and CDR2 as YFSETQ. V trimming: 1 base; J trimming: 5 bases; junction bases outside the gene matches: 5. The CDR3 runs 15 residues. CDR3 sequence reads: CASSLTGQGRNTIYF. CDR3 nucleotides: TGCGCCAGCAGCTTGACTGGACAGGGACGAAACACCATATATTTT.

The V call is TRBV19, the J call TRBJ1-1; the D gene is possibly TRBD1 (6 bases). This CDR3 comprises 11 residues. Between the trimmed V and J ends, which lost 9 bases and 10 bases, there was a span of 15 bases. Germline CDR1 and CDR2: LNHDA and SQIVND (reference sequence). For the CDR3, the DNA is TGTGCCAGCCTGAACAGGGATCTAGCTTTCTTT. It encodes CASLNRDLAFF.

The V gene is TRBV7-9, the J gene TRBJ1-2; D is unresolved. Trimming stripped 5 bases from V and 3 bases from J, with 4 bases between. This CDR3 spans 11 amino acids. Per germline, CDR1 SEHNR and CDR2 FQNEAQ (reference sequence). DNA of the CDR3: TGTGCCAGCAGCCCGGACTATGGCTACACCTTC. The encoded protein is CASSPDYGYTF.